The sequence of this T cell receptor beta chain was determined in a study of Graves' ophthalmopathy and Graves' hyperthyroidism. Findings and caveats of the study: For separating ophthalmopathy from stable hyperthyroidism, a 13-signature model gave 87.88% sensitivity and around 80% specificity. The model reached 70.59% sensitivity and roughly 72% specificity for predicting ophthalmopathy progression.

RNA transcripts provided the template for amplifying TCR beta CDR3 regions. The authors performed first-round RT-PCR with HTBI primers and then a second-round multiplex PCR. TCRdb ran MiXCR on the multiplex PCR reads and lists one entry per CDR3 protein. The table lists approximately 460,000 distinct CDR3 sequences, approximately 15% of them singletons. Ophthalmopathy in the donors was of moderate-to-severe activity, with CAS ≥3, NOSPECS ≥4 and duration under 3 months. It was from about 10 ml of fresh peripheral blood that the PBMCs came. V was shortened by 6 bases and J by 4 bases, with 12 bases between the two germline ends. The CDR3 is 13 residues long. This clonotype was observed many times. Its antigen is undetermined.

The material sequenced was blood. This receptor was obtained from a woman in her thirties with Graves' ophthalmopathy. The rearrangement uses TRBV12-3 or TRBV12-4 and TRBJ1-2, with a tentative D call TRBD1 (5 bases). CDR3 in DNA: TGTGCCAGCAGCCTCGGGGGAACCTATGGCTACACCTTC. Protein sequence: CASSLGGTYGYTF.